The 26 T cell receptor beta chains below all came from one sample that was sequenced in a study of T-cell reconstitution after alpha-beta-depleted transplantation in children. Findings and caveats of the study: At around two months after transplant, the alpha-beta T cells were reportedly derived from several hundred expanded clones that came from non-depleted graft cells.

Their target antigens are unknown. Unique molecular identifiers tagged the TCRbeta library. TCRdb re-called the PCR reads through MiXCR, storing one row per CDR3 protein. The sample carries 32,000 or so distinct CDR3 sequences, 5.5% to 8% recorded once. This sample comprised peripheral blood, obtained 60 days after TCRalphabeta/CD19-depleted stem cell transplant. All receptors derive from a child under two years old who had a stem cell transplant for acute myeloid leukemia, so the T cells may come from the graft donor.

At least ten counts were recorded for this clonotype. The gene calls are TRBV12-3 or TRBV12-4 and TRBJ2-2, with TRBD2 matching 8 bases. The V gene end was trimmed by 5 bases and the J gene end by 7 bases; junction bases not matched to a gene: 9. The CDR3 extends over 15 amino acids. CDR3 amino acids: CASSPPGLGIGELFF. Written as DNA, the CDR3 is TGTGCCAGCAGTCCGCCGGGACTAGGGATCGGGGAGCTGTTTTTT.

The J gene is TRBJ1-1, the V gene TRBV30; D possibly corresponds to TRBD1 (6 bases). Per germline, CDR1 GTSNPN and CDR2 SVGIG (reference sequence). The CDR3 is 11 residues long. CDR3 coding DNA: TGTGGAGCACAGGGGAACACTGAAGCTTTCTTT. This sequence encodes CGAQGNTEAFF.

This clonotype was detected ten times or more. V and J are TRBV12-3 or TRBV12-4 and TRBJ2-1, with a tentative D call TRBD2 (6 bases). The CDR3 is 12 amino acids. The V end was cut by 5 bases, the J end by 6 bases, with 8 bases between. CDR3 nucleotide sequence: TGTGCCAGCAGTACTAGCAGCAATGAGCAGTTCTTC. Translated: CASSTSSNEQFF.

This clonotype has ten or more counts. CDR3 DNA sequence: TGTGCCAGCAGCGTCCCGGGACTAGCGAATGAGCAGTTCTTC. Encoded protein: CASSVPGLANEQFF. The J gene is TRBJ2-1, the V gene TRBV9, with 10 bases lining up with TRBD2. The CDR3 sequence is 14 residues long. Trimming cost V 2 bases and J 7 bases; bases outside gene matches: 3. CDR1 SGDLS and CDR2 YYNGEE come from the germline V gene.

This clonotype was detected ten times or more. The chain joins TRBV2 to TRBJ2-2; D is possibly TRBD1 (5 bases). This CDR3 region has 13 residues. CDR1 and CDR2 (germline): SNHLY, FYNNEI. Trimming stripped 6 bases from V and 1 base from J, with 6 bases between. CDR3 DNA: TGTGCCAGCAGACAGGAGAACACCGGGGAGCTGTTTTTT. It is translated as CASRQENTGELFF.

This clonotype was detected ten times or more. This CDR3 reads CASKKGQGAEEQYF. As DNA, the CDR3 is TGTGCCAGCAAGAAAGGACAGGGAGCGGAAGAGCAGTACTTC. The chain employs TRBV12-3 or TRBV12-4 and TRBJ2-7; 8 bases fit TRBD1. The J segment lost 7 bases and the V segment lost 7 bases, leaving 12 bases of the junction unmatched. The CDR3 runs 14 residues.

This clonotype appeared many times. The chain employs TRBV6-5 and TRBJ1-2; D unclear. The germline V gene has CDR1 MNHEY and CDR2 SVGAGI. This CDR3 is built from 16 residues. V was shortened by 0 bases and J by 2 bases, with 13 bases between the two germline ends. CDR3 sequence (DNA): TGTGCCAGCAGTTACTCGAATCCCACAGCGAACTATGGCTACACCTTC. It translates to CASSYSNPTANYGYTF.

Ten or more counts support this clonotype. In DNA form, the CDR3 reads TGTGCCAGCAGCGGACCCCGGGACAGCTACACCTTC. This gives the protein CASSGPRDSYTF. J is TRBJ1-2 and V is TRBV7-9; D is perhaps TRBD1 (6 bases). V was shortened by 5 bases and J by 9 bases, with 13 bases between the two germline ends. This CDR3 has 12 residues. Germline lookup yields CDR1 SEHNR and CDR2 FQNEAQ (reference sequence).

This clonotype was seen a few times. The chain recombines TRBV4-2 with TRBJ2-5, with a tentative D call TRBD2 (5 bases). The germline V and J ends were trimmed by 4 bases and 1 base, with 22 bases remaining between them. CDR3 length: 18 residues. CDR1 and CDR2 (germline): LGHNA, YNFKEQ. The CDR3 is CASSRARHLTAGQETQYF. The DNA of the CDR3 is TGTGCCAGCAGCCGGGCGCGGCACCTGACGGCGGGCCAAGAGACCCAGTACTTC.

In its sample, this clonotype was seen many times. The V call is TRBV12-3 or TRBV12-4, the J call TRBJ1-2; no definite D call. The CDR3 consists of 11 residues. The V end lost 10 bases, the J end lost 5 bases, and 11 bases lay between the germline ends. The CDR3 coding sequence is TGTGCCACCGTTGAGGATTATGGCTACACCTTC. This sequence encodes CATVEDYGYTF.

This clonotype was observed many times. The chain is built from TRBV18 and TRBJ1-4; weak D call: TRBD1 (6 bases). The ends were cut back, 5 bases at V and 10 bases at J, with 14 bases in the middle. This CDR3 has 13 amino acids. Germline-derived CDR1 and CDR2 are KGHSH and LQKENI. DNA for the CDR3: TGTGCCAGCTCAGATGACAGGATCGCAAAACTGTTTTTT. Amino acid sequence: CASSDDRIAKLFF.

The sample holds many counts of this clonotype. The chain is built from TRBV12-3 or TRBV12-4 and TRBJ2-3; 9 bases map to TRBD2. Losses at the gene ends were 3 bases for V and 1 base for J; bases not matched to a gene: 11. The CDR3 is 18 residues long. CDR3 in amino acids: CASSLAPSREGGTDTQYF. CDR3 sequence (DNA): TGTGCCAGCAGTTTGGCCCCCTCGCGGGAGGGGGGCACAGATACGCAGTATTTT.

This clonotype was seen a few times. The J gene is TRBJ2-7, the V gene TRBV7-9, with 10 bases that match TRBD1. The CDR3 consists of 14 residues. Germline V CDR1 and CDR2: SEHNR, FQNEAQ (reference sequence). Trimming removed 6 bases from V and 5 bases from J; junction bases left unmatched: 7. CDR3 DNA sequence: TGTGCCAGCAGGACCGGGACAGGGGTTGACGAGCAGTACTTC. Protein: CASRTGTGVDEQYF.

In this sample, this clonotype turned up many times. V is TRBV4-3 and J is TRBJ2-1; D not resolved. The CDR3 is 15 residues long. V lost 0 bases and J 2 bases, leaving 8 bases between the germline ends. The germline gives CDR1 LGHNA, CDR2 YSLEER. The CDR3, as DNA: TGCGCCAGCAGCCAAGACGCGGTCGCCTACAATGAGCAGTTCTTC. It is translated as CASSQDAVAYNEQFF.

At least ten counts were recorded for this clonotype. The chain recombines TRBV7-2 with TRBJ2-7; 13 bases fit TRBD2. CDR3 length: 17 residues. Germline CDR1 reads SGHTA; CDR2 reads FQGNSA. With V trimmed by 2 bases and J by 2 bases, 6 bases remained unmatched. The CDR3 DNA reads TGTGCCAGCAGCTTACGGGGGACTAGCGGGACTACCTACGAGCAGTACTTC. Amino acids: CASSLRGTSGTTYEQYF. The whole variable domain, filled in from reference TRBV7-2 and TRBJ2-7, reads GAGVSQSPSNKVTEKGKDVELRCDPISGHTALYWYRQSLGQGLEFLIYFQGNSAPDKSGLPSDRFSAERTGGSVSTLTIQRTQQEDSAVYLCASSLRGTSGTTYEQYFGPGTRLTVT.

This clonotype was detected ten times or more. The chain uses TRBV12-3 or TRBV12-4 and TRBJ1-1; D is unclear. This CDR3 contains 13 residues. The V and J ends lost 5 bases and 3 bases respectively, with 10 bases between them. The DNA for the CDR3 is TGTGCCAGCAGTCCCGTAATGGACACTGAAGCTTTCTTT. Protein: CASSPVMDTEAFF.

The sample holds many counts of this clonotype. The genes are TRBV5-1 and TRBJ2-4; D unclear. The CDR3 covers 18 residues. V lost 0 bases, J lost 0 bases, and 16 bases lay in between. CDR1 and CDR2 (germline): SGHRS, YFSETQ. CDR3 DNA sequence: TGCGCCAGCAGCTTGGCCTCCCGACTCACAGTAGCCAAAAACATTCAGTACTTC. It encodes CASSLASRLTVAKNIQYF.

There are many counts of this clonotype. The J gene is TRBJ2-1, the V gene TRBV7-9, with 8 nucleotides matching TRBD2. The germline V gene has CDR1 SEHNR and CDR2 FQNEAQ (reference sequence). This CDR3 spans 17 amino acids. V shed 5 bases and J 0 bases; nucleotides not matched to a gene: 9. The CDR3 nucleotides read TGTGCCAGCAGCGATGTCGAGCGGGGGCCCTCCTACAATGAGCAGTTCTTC. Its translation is CASSDVERGPSYNEQFF.

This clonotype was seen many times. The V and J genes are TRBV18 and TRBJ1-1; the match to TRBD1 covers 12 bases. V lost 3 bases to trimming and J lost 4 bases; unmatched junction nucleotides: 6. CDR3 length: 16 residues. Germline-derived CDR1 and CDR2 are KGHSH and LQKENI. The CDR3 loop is CASSPPGQGAITEAFF. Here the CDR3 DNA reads TGTGCCAGCTCACCTCCGGGACAGGGGGCGATCACTGAAGCTTTCTTT.

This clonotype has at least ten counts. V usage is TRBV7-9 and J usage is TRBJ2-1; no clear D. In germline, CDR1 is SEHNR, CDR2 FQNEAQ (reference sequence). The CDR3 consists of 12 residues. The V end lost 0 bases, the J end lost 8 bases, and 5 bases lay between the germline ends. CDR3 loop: CASSLAGHEQFF. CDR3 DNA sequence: TGTGCCAGCAGCTTAGCAGGGCATGAGCAGTTCTTC.

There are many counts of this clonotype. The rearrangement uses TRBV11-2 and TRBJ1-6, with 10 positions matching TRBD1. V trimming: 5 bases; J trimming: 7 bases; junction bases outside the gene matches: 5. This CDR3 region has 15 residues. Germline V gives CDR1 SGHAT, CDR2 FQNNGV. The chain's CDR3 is CASSLDRGPNSPLHF. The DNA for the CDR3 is TGTGCCAGCAGCCTTGACAGGGGGCCGAATTCACCCCTCCACTTT.

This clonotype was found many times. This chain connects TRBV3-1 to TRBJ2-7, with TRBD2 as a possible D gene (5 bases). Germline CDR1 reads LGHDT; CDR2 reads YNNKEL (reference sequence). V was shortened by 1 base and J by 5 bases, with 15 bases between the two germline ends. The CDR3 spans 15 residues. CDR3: CASSQGTHLRNEQYF. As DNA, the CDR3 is TGTGCCAGCAGCCAAGGGACTCATCTACGGAACGAGCAGTACTTC.

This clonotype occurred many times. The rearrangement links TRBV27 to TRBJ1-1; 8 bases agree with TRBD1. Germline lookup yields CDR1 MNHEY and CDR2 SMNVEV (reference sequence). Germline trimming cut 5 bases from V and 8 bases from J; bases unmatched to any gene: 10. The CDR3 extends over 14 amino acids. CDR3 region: CASSRRQGRREAFF. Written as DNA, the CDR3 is TGTGCCAGCAGTCGCCGACAGGGGAGAAGGGAAGCTTTCTTT.

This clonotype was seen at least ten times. CDR3 DNA sequence: TGTGCCAGCAGGTTGACTAGCGGGGGCTCCTACGAGCAGTACTTC. It is translated as CASRLTSGGSYEQYF. The rearrangement joins TRBV7-9 to TRBJ2-7; 12 positions match TRBD2. There are 15 residues in the CDR3. V lost 6 bases to trimming and J lost 0 bases; unmatched junction nucleotides: 3. From germline, CDR1 is SEHNR and CDR2 FQNEAQ (reference sequence).

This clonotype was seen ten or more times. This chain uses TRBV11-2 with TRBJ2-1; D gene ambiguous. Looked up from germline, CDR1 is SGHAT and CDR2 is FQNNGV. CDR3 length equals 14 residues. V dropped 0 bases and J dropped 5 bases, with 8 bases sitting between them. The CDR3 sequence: CASSLEYKNNEQFF. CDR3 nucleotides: TGTGCCAGCAGCTTAGAGTATAAAAACAATGAGCAGTTCTTC.

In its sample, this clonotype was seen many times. The CDR3 DNA reads TGCAGTGCTCGTCTTTCCACCGGGACAGGGGGCACCTATGGCTACACCTTC. Translating gives CSARLSTGTGGTYGYTF. The rearrangement links TRBV20-1 to TRBJ1-2; TRBD1 matches 12 bases. CDR3 length: 17 amino acids. Unmatched junction bases numbered 14, after V lost 5 bases and J lost 4 bases. The germline V gene has CDR1 DFQATT and CDR2 SNEGSKA (reference sequence).